The present T cell receptor (beta chain) was sequenced within a study of T cells in localized non-small cell lung cancer. Findings of the study overall: Researchers found a median around 50 of the top 100 tumor clones in adjacent lung. Higher blood T cell density tracked longer overall survival.

Per germline, CDR1 SGHTA and CDR2 FQGNSA. The CDR3 is 15 amino acids. Trimming left V 8 bases short and J 5 bases short, with 21 bases between. Details on this clone: What it binds is unknown.

Sequenced by immunoSEQ multiplex PCR; TCRdb stores in-frame clones only, minus some. The sample includes roughly 66,000 clones, around 90% of them seen just once. The sequence derives from a woman aged 35-75 years with stage I lung adenocarcinoma. The input for sequencing was peripheral blood, taken before any cancer treatment. The V and J genes are TRBV7-2 and TRBJ1-1; D gene ambiguous. CDR3: CASALLGLGATEAFF. CDR3 coding DNA: TGTGCCAGCGCGCTCCTCGGTCTCGGAGCGACTGAAGCTTTCTTT.